A single sample gave rise to the 10 T cell receptor beta chains below, sequenced in a study of cytomegalovirus exposure and HLA in healthy donors. 60 Vbeta and 13 Jbeta primers were used in PCR. Assay: immunoSEQ multiplex PCR; the TCRdb copy retains only in-frame clones and omits some. This sample has 100,000 to 150,000 clones, with more than 60% found just once. Sequenced: PBMCs. The origin of the receptors is a man aged 18 to 29 in good health and CMV-seronegative.

V and J are TRBV5-1 and TRBJ2-4; 8 bases align to TRBD1. Germline CDR1 reads SGHRS; CDR2 reads YFSETQ. The CDR3 length is 15 residues. After removal of 8 bases from V and 1 base from J, the junction contained 8 bases not matched to a gene. CDR3 region: CASRQGSGAKNIQYF. CDR3 coding DNA: TGCGCCAGTCGACAGGGGAGCGGGGCCAAAAACATTCAGTACTTC.

V gene TRBV6-5 combines with J gene TRBJ2-7; TRBD2 matches 10 bases. This CDR3 region has 15 residues. Germline V CDR1 and CDR2: MNHEY, SVGAGI. The trim removed 6 bases at V and 2 bases at J, leaving 7 bases unmatched. This CDR3 is CASSPGLAAAYEQYF. The CDR3 region has the DNA TGTGCCAGCAGCCCCGGACTAGCGGCAGCCTACGAGCAGTACTTC.

This clone was observed once. The chain has TRBV6-1 and TRBJ1-5, with D unresolved. Germline CDR1 is MNHNS and CDR2 is SASEGT. The CDR3 is 16 residues long. V shed 2 bases and J shed 0 bases, with 11 bases lying between them. CDR3 region: CASSEPIRDSNQPQHF. The CDR3 DNA reads TGTGCCAGCAGTGAACCGATTCGGGATAGCAATCAGCCCCAGCATTTT.

The J gene is TRBJ2-2, the V gene TRBV7-3; D is unresolved. Trimming took 6 bases from V and 2 from J, leaving 13 bases between them. The CDR3 runs 15 residues. CDR1 is SGHTA and CDR2 is FQGTGA in the germline V gene. The CDR3 DNA follows: TGTGCCAGCAGTAAAGAGCCTATAAACACCGGGGAGCTGTTTTTT. This translates into CASSKEPINTGELFF.

This chain links TRBV28 with TRBJ2-7; unclear D gene. The CDR3 is made up of 14 amino acids. Germline CDR1 and CDR2: MDHEN and SYDVKM. Between the trimmed V and J ends, which lost 6 bases and 3 bases, there was a span of 15 bases. The CDR3: CASSPWARRYEQYF. CDR3 bases: TGTGCCAGCAGCCCTTGGGCGCGCCGCTACGAGCAGTACTTC. Based on the CDR3 plus reference TRBV28 and TRBJ2-7, the full variable domain is DVKVTQSSRYLVKRTGEKVFLECVQDMDHENMFWYRQDPGLGLRLIYFSYDVKMKEKGDIPEGYSVSREKKERFSLILESASTNQTSMYLCASSPWARRYEQYFGPGTRLTVT.

V gene TRBV15 combines with J gene TRBJ2-2, with 8 bases matching TRBD2. The CDR3 extends over 15 amino acids. The trim removed 6 bases at V and 3 bases at J, leaving 6 bases unmatched. CDR1 LNHNV and CDR2 YYDKDF come from the germline V gene (reference sequence). The CDR3 sequence: CATSPGGLDTGELFF. The DNA for the CDR3 is TGTGCCACCAGTCCGGGGGGGCTCGACACCGGGGAGCTGTTTTTT.

This clone showed up just once. The rearrangement joins TRBV7-9 to TRBJ1-5; possibly TRBD1 for D (5 bases). With 1 base removed from V and 2 bases from J, the gap between germline ends came to 12 bases. This CDR3 has 16 residues. In germline, CDR1 is SEHNR, CDR2 FQNEAQ (reference sequence). The chain's CDR3 is CASSLVGVGRNQPQHF. CDR3 in DNA: TGTGCCAGCAGCTTAGTAGGGGTTGGGCGCAATCAGCCCCAGCATTTT.

This clone was detected only a few times. The genes are TRBV25-1 and TRBJ2-1, with 14 bases that match TRBD2. Trimming at V came to 0 bases and at J to 6 bases, leaving 1 base not matched to a gene. This CDR3 is built from 16 residues. The germline gives CDR1 MGHDK, CDR2 SYGVNS. The CDR3 here is CASSEYGTSGSNEQFF. The DNA for the CDR3 is TGTGCCAGCAGTGAATATGGGACTAGCGGGAGCAATGAGCAGTTCTTC.

This sequence joins TRBV6-5 and TRBJ2-1, with D possibly TRBD2 on 5 matching bases. V was cut by 2 bases and J by 0 bases, with 11 bases left in between. CDR3 length: 16 residues. The germline V gene has CDR1 MNHEY and CDR2 SVGAGI. In DNA form, the CDR3 reads TGTGCCAGCAGTTACCTCGGACTGAGCTCCTACAATGAGCAGTTCTTC. Translating it yields CASSYLGLSSYNEQFF.

The V call is TRBV20-1, the J call TRBJ2-7; D is unresolved. Trimming took 3 bases from V and 8 from J, leaving 11 bases between them. Germline CDR1 is DFQATT and CDR2 is SNEGSKA (reference sequence). The CDR3 contains 11 residues. The CDR3 DNA reads TGCAGTGCTAGTTCAGTCGACAAGCAGTACTTC. This encodes CSASSVDKQYF.